This T cell receptor (beta chain) was recorded in a study of CD8 T cells in Susac syndrome. With random hexamers, 0.5 to 1 ug RNA was reverse transcribed. TCRdb reprocessed the immunoSEQ multiplex PCR reads with MiXCR, giving one entry per CDR3 protein. The sample has about 250,000 distinct CDR3 sequences; around 93% are singletons. CDR1 and CDR2 (germline): SGHRS, YFSETQ. The length of the CDR3 is 16 residues. With 1 base clipped from V and 11 bases from J, the junction kept 17 bases outside the gene matches. This chain connects TRBV5-1 to TRBJ1-2; 7 positions match TRBD1. Sample: CD4+ T cells from PBMCs. The receptor was isolated from a human donor with multiple sclerosis. The CDR3 loop reads CASSLPRGQARRRYTF. The CDR3 nucleotides read TGCGCCAGCAGCTTGCCAAGAGGACAGGCGCGAAGGAGGTACACCTTC.